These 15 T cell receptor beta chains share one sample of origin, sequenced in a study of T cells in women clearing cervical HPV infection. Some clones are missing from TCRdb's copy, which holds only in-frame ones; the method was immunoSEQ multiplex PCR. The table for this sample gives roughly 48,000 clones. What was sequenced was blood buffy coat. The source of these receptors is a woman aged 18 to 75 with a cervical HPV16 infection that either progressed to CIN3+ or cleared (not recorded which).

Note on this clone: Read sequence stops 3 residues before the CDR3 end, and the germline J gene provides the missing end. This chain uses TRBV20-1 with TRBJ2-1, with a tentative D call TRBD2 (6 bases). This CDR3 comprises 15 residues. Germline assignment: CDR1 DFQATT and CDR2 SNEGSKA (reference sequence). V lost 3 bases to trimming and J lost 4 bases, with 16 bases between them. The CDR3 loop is CSASGPEGLYNEQFF. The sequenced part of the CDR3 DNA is TGCAGTGCTAGTGGTCCGGAGGGGCTATACAATGAG.

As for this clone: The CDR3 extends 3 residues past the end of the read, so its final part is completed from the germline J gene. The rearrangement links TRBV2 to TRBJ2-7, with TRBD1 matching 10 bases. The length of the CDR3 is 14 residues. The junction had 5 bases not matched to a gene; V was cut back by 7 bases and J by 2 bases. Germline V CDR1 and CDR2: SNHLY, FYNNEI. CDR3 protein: CASIVDRGPYEQYF. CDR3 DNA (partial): TGTGCCAGCATCGTAGACAGGGGGCCCTACGAG.

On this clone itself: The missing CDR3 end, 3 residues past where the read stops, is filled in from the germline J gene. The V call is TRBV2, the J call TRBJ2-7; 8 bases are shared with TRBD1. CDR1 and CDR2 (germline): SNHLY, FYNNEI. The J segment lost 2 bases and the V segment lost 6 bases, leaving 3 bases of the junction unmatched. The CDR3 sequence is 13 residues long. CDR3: CASSRGQAYEQYF. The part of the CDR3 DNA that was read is TGTGCCAGCAGCCGGGGACAGGCCTACGAG.

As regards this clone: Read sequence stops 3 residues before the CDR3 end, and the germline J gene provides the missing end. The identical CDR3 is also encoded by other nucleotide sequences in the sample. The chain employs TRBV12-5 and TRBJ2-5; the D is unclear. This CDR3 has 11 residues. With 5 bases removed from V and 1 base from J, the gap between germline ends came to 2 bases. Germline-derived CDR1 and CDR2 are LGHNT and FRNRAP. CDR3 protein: CASGLQETQYF. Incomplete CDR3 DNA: TGTGCTAGTGGTCTCCAAGAGACC.

The part of the CDR3 DNA that was read is TGTGCCAGCAGTGAGACAGGGGAGCCTTGGACTGAA. This gives the protein CASSETGEPWTE. The entire CDR3 sequence reads CASSETGEPWTEAFF. The gene calls are TRBV6-1 and TRBJ1-1; 8 nucleotides agree with TRBD1. The read gets to within 3 residues of the CDR3 end, and the germline J gene fills in the rest. The CDR3 is 15 amino acids. CDR1 and CDR2 from the germline V gene are MNHNS and SASEGT. Unmatched junction bases numbered 8, after V lost 3 bases and J lost 5 bases.

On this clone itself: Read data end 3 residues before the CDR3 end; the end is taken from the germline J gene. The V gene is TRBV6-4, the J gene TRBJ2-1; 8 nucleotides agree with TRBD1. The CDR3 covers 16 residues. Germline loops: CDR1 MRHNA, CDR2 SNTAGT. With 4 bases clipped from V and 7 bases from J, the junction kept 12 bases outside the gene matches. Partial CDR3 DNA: TGTGCCAGCAGTGGGTTTAGGACAGGGCGTGCGAATGAG. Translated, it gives CASSGFRTGRANE. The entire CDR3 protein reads CASSGFRTGRANEQFF.

The CDR3 reads CASCPSGSRETQYF. The part of the CDR3 DNA that was read is TGTGCCAGTTGCCCTAGCGGGAGTAGGGAGACC. V gene TRBV19 combines with J gene TRBJ2-5; 10 bases align to TRBD2. The missing CDR3 end, 3 residues past where the read stops, is filled in from the germline J gene. V lost 8 bases, J lost 5 bases, and 8 bases stayed unmatched. CDR3 length: 14 residues. Looked up from germline, CDR1 is LNHDA and CDR2 is SQIVND (reference sequence).

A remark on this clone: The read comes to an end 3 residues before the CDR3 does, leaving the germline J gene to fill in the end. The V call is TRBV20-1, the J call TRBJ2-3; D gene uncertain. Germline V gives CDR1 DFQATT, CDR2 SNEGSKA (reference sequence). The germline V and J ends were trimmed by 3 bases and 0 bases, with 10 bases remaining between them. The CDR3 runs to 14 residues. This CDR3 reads CSASSVTSTDTQYF. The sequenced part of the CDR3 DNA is TGCAGTGCTAGTTCGGTGACTAGCACAGATACG.

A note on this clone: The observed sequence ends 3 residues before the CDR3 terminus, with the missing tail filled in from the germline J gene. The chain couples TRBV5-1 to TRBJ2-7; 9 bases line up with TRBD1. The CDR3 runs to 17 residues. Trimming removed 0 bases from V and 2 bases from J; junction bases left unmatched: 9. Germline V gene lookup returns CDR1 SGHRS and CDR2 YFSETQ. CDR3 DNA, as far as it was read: TGCGCCAGCAGCTTGGTAGAAAATAACAGGGGGCCCTACGAG. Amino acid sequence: CASSLVENNRGPYE. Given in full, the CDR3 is CASSLVENNRGPYEQYF.

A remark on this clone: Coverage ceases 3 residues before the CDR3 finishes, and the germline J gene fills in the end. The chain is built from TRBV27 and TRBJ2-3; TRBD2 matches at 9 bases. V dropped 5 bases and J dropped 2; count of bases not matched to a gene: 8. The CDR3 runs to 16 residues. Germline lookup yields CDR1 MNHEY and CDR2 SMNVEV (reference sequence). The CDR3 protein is CASSQIAGAATDTQYF. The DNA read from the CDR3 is TGTGCCAGCAGTCAAATAGCGGGGGCCGCCACAGATACG.

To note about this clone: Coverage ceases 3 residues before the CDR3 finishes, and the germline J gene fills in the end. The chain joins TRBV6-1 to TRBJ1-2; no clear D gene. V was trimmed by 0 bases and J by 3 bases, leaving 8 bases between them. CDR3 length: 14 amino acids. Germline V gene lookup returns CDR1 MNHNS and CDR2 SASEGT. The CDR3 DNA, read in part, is TGTGCCAGCAGTGAAGCCCCCCGGGACTATGGC. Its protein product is CASSEAPRDYG. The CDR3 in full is CASSEAPRDYGYTF.

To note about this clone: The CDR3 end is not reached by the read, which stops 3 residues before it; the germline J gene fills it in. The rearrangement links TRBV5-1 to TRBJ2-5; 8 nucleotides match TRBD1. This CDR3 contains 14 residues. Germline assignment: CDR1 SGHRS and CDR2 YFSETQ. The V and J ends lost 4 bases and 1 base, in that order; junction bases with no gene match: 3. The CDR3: CASSRTGSQETQYF. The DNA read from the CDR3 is TGCGCCAGCAGCCGGACAGGGAGCCAAGAGACC.

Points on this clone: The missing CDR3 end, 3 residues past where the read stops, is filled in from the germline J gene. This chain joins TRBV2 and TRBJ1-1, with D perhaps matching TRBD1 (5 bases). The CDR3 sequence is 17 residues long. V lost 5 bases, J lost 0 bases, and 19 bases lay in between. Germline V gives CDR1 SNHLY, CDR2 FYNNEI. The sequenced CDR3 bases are TGTGCCAGCAGTCGTGACAGCCTGTCTTGGATGAACACTGAA. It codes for CASSRDSLSWMNTE. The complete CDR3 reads CASSRDSLSWMNTEAFF.

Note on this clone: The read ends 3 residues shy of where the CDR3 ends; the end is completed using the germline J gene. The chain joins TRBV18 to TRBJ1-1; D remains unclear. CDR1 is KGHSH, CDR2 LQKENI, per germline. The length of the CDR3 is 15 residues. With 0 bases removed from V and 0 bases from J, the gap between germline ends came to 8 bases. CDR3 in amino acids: CASSPPSAVNTEAFF. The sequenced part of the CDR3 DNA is TGTGCCAGCTCACCACCCTCCGCGGTGAACACTGAA. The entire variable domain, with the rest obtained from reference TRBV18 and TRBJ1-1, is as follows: NAGVMQNPRHLVRRRGQEARLRCSPMKGHSHVYWYRQLPEEGLKFMVYLQKENIIDESGMPKERFSAEFPKEGPSILRIQQVVRGDSAAYFCASSPPSAVNTEAFFGQGTRLTVV.

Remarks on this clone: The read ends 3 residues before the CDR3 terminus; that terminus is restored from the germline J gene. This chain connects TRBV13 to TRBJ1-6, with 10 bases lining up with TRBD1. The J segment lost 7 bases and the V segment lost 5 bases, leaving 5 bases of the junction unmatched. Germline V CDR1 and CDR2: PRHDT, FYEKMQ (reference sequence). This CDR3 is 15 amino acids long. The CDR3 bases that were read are TGTGCCAGCAGCCCTTGGACAGGGGGAAATTCACCC. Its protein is CASSPWTGGNSP. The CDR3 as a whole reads CASSPWTGGNSPLHF.